This passage covers 11 T cell receptor beta chains from one sample sequenced in a study of cytomegalovirus exposure and HLA in healthy donors. The PCR ran on 60 Vbeta and 13 Jbeta primers. Some clones are missing from TCRdb's copy, which holds only in-frame ones; the method was immunoSEQ multiplex PCR. This sample carries approximately 84,000 clones, approximately 78% of them seen once, and the ten largest clones take roughly 2.5%. Material: PBMCs. The receptors here all came from a male donor in good health and CMV-seropositive.

The chain recombines TRBV9 with TRBJ2-6; 9 nucleotides line up with TRBD1. The CDR3 totals 21 residues. Trimming took 3 bases from V and 1 from J; bases not matched to a gene: 17. CDR1 SGDLS and CDR2 YYNGEE come from the germline V gene. The CDR3 reads CASSGPGTGMGIESGANVLTF. Written as DNA, the CDR3 is TGTGCCAGCAGCGGCCCCGGGACAGGGATGGGTATTGAGTCTGGGGCCAACGTCCTGACTTTC.

This rearrangement joins TRBV27 to TRBJ1-1; no clear D. In germline, CDR1 is MNHEY, CDR2 SMNVEV (reference sequence). The CDR3 contains 15 residues. The V gene lost 2 bases and the J gene lost 0 bases, with 10 bases spanning the gap. The CDR3, as DNA: TGTGCCAGCAGTTTAATGCGGGGATTGAACACTGAAGCTTTCTTT. It codes for CASSLMRGLNTEAFF.

CDR3 loop: CASRPLDRERNQPQHF. In nucleotides, the CDR3 is TGTGCCAGCAGACCTCTTGACAGGGAACGCAATCAGCCCCAGCATTTT. V and J are TRBV27 and TRBJ1-5; 7 bases align to TRBD1. The germline gives CDR1 MNHEY, CDR2 SMNVEV (reference sequence). This CDR3 contains 16 residues. Trimming took 6 bases from V and 2 from J; bases not matched to a gene: 10.

The chain is built from TRBV5-1 and TRBJ2-7; 9 bases agree with TRBD2. The CDR3 is 15 amino acids. V lost 0 bases to trimming and J lost 4 bases; unmatched junction nucleotides: 5. Germline-derived CDR1 and CDR2 are SGHRS and YFSETQ. CDR3 nucleotide sequence: TGCGCCAGCAGCTTGGTTCCTAGCGGGAATTACGAGCAGTACTTC. This sequence encodes CASSLVPSGNYEQYF.

The chain employs TRBV11-2 and TRBJ1-4; D unclear. The length of the CDR3 is 13 residues. CDR1 SGHAT and CDR2 FQNNGV come from the germline V gene. V lost 6 bases, J lost 5 bases, and 10 bases lay in between. The CDR3 reads CASRKTENEKLFF. CDR3 sequence (DNA): TGTGCCAGCAGAAAAACAGAGAATGAAAAACTGTTTTTT.

This chain joins TRBV6-1 and TRBJ1-2, with 8 bases that match TRBD1. The CDR3 totals 12 residues. V was clipped by 6 bases and J by 8 bases; unmatched bases: 5. CDR1 is MNHNS and CDR2 is SASEGT in the germline V gene. The CDR3 DNA reads as TGTGCCAGCAGCCAGGGGGCCGGGGGCTACACCTTC. Translated: CASSQGAGGYTF.

The chain uses TRBV5-1 and TRBJ2-1; D call uncertain. There are 15 residues in the CDR3. The ends were cut back, 6 bases at V and 3 bases at J, with 16 bases in the middle. Germline CDR1 is SGHRS and CDR2 is YFSETQ. The CDR3 spells CASTHSLGNYNEQFF. The CDR3 DNA is TGCGCCAGCACCCACAGTCTCGGCAACTACAATGAGCAGTTCTTC. The full variable domain, completed using reference TRBV5-1 and TRBJ2-1, is KAGVTQTPRYLIKTRGQQVTLSCSPISGHRSVSWYQQTPGQGLQFLFEYFSETQRNKGNFPGRFSGRQFSNSRSEMNVSTLELGDSALYLCASTHSLGNYNEQFFGPGTRLTVL.

The chain carries TRBV5-6 and TRBJ2-3; 8 bases map to TRBD2. This CDR3 is built from 13 residues. V shed 2 bases and J 10 bases; nucleotides not matched to a gene: 6. Looked up from germline, CDR1 is SGHDT and CDR2 is YYEEEE. CDR3 protein: CASSFTSGGAQYF. In DNA, the CDR3 is TGTGCCAGCAGCTTCACTAGCGGTGGGGCGCAGTATTTT.

CDR3 nucleotide sequence: TGTGCCGGCGAGCTCGGGAGTTCGACAGATACGCAGTATTTT. Protein product: CAGELGSSTDTQYF. The chain carries TRBV30 and TRBJ2-3; a possible D gene is TRBD2 (6 bases). V was pared by 8 bases and J by 3 bases, with 18 bases between. The CDR3 spans 14 residues. Germline-derived CDR1 and CDR2 are GTSNPN and SVGIG (reference sequence).

V gene TRBV7-3 combines with J gene TRBJ2-3, with 14 nucleotides matching TRBD2. Germline V gives CDR1 SGHTA, CDR2 FQGTGA. The CDR3 consists of 15 residues. After removal of 5 bases from V and 4 bases from J, the junction contained 2 bases not matched to a gene. The CDR3 loop reads CASSLTSGRADTQYF. The CDR3, as DNA: TGTGCCAGCAGCCTGACTAGCGGGAGGGCAGATACGCAGTATTTT.

The CDR3 loop reads CASSIVTDTGELFF. The CDR3 DNA reads TGTGCCAGTAGTATAGTAACGGACACCGGGGAGCTGTTTTTT. V is TRBV19 and J is TRBJ2-2; D not certain. Deletions cut 1 base from V and 3 bases from J, with 6 bases between. This CDR3 is built from 14 residues. Germline V gene data show CDR1 as LNHDA and CDR2 as SQIVND (reference sequence).